This TCR beta chain was retrieved from a study of T-cell memory formation after mild COVID-19. General study results and limits: Unconfirmed was the SARS-CoV-2 specificity of second-wave clones that peaked on day 37. Clones shrinking between day 15 and 85 showed a balanced CD4/CD8 split, and those that grew later tilted toward CD4+. The CD4+ clones that contracted clustered mainly within CM and EM, and the CD8+ clones concentrated in EMRA.

The germline V gene has CDR1 SGHRS and CDR2 YFSETQ. Trimming pared 0 bases from V and 1 base from J, leaving 7 bases between. CDR3 length: 14 residues. Sample barcodes and UMIs were carried by the TCR alpha and TCR beta cDNA libraries that 5'RACE generated with constant-segment primers. TCRdb re-called the 5' RACE reads through MiXCR, storing one row per CDR3 protein. This repertoire shows around 340,000 distinct CDR3 sequences, approximately 15% found once; its top ten account for about 20%. This clonotype was seen only a few times. Antigen specificity is unknown. V gene TRBV5-1 combines with J gene TRBJ2-5; D is unclear. The receptor was derived from a man between 18 and 29 years old who had mild COVID-19 (a few samples of this study predate the infection). Cell type and time point are not known. The specimen was PBMCs or a T cell subset sorted from them (not recorded which). In nucleotides, the CDR3 is TGCGCCAGCAGCTTGGTTGCAGCCCAAGAGACCCAGTACTTC. This gives the protein CASSLVAAQETQYF.